Listed below are T cell receptor beta chains from one sample, sequenced in a study of blood T cell repertoires in COVID-19. Repertoires were generated with immunoSEQ multiplex PCR, while TCRdb's copy carries only in-frame clones and drops some. This repertoire shows hundreds of thousands of clones, around 90% found once; its top ten account for under 1.1%. Source material: peripheral blood. Receptors originate from a woman in her forties with COVID-19, enrolled during active disease. The CDR3 runs from the conserved cysteine through the conserved F or W. A D gene is named only where the DNA matches it firmly. Clone size appears in some rows only: once, few, many, or a class for an expanded clone.

j_call	clone_size	d_call	v_call	cdr3_nt	cdr3_aa
TRBJ2-2	-	-	TRBV11-3	TGTGCCACCAGCCTGGGGCAGGGATCCGGGGAGCTGTTTTTT	CATSLGQGSGELFF
TRBJ1-1	-	-	TRBV19	TGTGCCAGTAGTATAAGTGGGCCCGCTGAAGCTTTCTTT	CASSISGPAEAFF
TRBJ1-6	-	-	TRBV7-9	TGTGCCAGCAGCTTAGCTCAGAATAATTCACCCCTCCACTTT	CASSLAQNNSPLHF
TRBJ2-7	-	TRBD2	TRBV14	TGTGCCAGCAGCCCGGCGGGGGGGACCACCCAGTACTTC	CASSPAGGTTQYF
TRBJ1-1	once	TRBD1	TRBV3-1/TRBV3-2	TGTGCCAGCAGCCAAGAAGGGACAGGGGGCACTGAAGCTTTCTTT	CASSQEGTGGTEAFF
TRBJ1-2	few	-	TRBV28	TGTGCCAGCAGCTCTAACTATGGCTACACCTTC	CASSSNYGYTF
TRBJ2-3	-	TRBD1	TRBV13	TGTGCCAGCAGCTTCCGGACAGGGACATCAGATACGCAGTATTTT	CASSFRTGTSDTQYF
TRBJ1-2	-	-	TRBV11-2	TGTGCCAGCAGCTTAATATGGAGCTCGCGGAGGGGCTACACCTTC	CASSLIWSSRRGYTF
TRBJ1-1	-	-	TRBV6-5	TGTGCCAGCAGTTCTTTGGGTCAGGGGGAAGCTTTCTTT	CASSSLGQGEAFF
TRBJ1-2	-	-	TRBV29-1	TGCAGCGTTGATCAAGGGGCACTTGGCTACACCTTC	CSVDQGALGYTF
TRBJ2-5	-	-	TRBV15	TGTGCCACCAGCAGAGAAAACCAGGGTCCCAGGAAGACCCAGTACTTC	CATSRENQGPRKTQYF
TRBJ2-1	once	-	TRBV30	TGTGCCTGGAGGACGACGGGACTCATACCCGAGCGGCAGTTCTTC	CAWRTTGLIPERQFF
TRBJ1-1	-	-	TRBV3-1/TRBV3-2	TGTGCCAGCAGCCTGCAAGGGCGGGCGACGGCTGAAGCTTTCTTT	CASSLQGRATAEAFF
TRBJ1-4	-	-	TRBV7-9	TGTGCCAGCAGCTTAGGATTTAAAAGGGGAACTAATGAAAAACTGTTTTTT	CASSLGFKRGTNEKLFF
TRBJ2-2	once	TRBD1	TRBV18	TGTGCCAGCTCCGACGGACAGGGACCAACAGGCGGGGAGCTGTTTTTT	CASSDGQGPTGGELFF
TRBJ2-3	-	TRBD2	TRBV2	TGTGCCAGCGTAGACGGGCTAGCGGCTCACACAGATACGCAGTATTTT	CASVDGLAAHTDTQYF
TRBJ1-4	once	TRBD1	TRBV30	TGTGCCTGGAGTGAAAAGGGGGCAGGGTGGGCTGAAAAACTGTTTTTT	CAWSEKGAGWAEKLFF
TRBJ2-5	-	-	TRBV7-8	TGTGCCAGCAGCTTAGTGGGTACGGGGGTGGAGACCCAGTACTTC	CASSLVGTGVETQYF
TRBJ2-5	-	TRBD2	TRBV5-1	TGCGCCAGCAGCCGTGGGGTAGCGGGAGGGTCAGAGACCCAGTACTTC	CASSRGVAGGSETQYF
TRBJ2-2	-	-	TRBV7-9	TGTGCCAGCAGCTTACTCGGGGACACCGGGGAGCTGTTTTTT	CASSLLGDTGELFF
TRBJ2-7	-	TRBD1	TRBV19	TGTGCCAGTAGTATAGTCGGGACAGGCGAGCAGTACTTC	CASSIVGTGEQYF
TRBJ2-1	-	-	TRBV27	TGTGCCAGCAGTTTATTCCCTCTAAAGCCCGATGAGCAGTTCTTC	CASSLFPLKPDEQFF
TRBJ2-3	once	-	TRBV7-9	TGTGCCAGCAGCTTAGCTGTGCGGGGGCCGAGCACAGATACGCAGTATTTT	CASSLAVRGPSTDTQYF
TRBJ1-5	once	TRBD1	TRBV7-9	TGTGCCAGCAGCTCGGACAGGTCCCAGCATTTT	CASSSDRSQHF
TRBJ2-7	-	TRBD1	TRBV7-9	TGTGCCAGCAGCTTACCGGACGGGACAGGGAGCTCCTACGAGCAGTACTTC	CASSLPDGTGSSYEQYF
TRBJ2-1	once	-	TRBV7-2	TGTGCCAGCAGCGGTCCAAACAAACATGAGCAGTTCTTC	CASSGPNKHEQFF